A single TCR beta chain is shown here with its context. CDR1 is KGHDR and CDR2 is SFDVKD in the germline V gene. This CDR3 is built from 17 residues. The sample is drawn from a study of monozygotic twins with inflammatory bowel disease. TCRdb reprocessed the 5' RACE reads; each CDR3 protein has one entry and no DNA is given. The specimen's table records 400,000 to 500,000 distinct CDR3 sequences. This sequence was found in a human donor with ulcerative colitis or Crohn's disease, or a healthy co-twin of an affected twin (not recorded which). The chain uses TRBV24-1 and TRBJ2-7; TCRdb reports TRBD2, a call that lacks DNA to check it against. Sequencing was carried out using blood. The CDR3 loop reads CATSDGGTSGPYYEQYF.